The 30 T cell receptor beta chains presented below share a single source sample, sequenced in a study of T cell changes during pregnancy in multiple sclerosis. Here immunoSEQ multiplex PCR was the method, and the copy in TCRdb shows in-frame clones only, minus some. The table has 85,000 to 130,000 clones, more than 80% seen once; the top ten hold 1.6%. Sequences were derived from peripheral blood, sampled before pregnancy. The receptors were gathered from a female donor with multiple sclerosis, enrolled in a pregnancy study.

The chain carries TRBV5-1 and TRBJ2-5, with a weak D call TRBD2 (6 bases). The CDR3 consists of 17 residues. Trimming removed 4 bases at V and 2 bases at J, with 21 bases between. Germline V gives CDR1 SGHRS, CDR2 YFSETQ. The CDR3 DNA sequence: TGCGCCAGCAGCCCTATGGAGGGGCCGAAATTACAAGAGACCCAGTACTTC. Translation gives CASSPMEGPKLQETQYF.

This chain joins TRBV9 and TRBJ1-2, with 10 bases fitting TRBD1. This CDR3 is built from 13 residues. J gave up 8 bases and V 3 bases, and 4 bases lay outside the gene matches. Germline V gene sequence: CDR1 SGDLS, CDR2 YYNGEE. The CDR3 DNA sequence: TGTGCCAGCAGCGCGGGACAGGGGATAGGCTACACCTTC. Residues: CASSAGQGIGYTF.

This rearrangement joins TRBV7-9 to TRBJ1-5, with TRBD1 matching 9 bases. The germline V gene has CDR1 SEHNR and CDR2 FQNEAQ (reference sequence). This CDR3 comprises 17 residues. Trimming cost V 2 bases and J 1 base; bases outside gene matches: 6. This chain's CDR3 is CASSLFLGTGSNQPQHF. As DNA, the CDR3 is TGTGCCAGCAGCTTATTTCTGGGGACAGGGAGCAATCAGCCCCAGCATTTT.

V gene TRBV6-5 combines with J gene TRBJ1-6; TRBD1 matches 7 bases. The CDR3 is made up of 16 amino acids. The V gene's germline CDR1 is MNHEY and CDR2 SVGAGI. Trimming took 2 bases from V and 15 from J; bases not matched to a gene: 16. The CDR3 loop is CASSYVMTGSRGFLHF. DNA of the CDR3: TGTGCCAGCAGTTACGTCATGACAGGGTCGAGGGGTTTCCTCCACTTT.

CDR3 loop: CSVAPSGRGGEQFF. For the CDR3, the DNA is TGCAGCGTTGCTCCTAGCGGGAGGGGCGGTGAGCAGTTCTTC. This sequence joins TRBV29-1 and TRBJ2-1; 12 bases align to TRBD2. The CDR3 runs to 14 residues. From germline, CDR1 is SQVTM and CDR2 ANQGSEA. The V and J ends lost 4 bases and 9 bases, in that order; junction bases with no gene match: 7.

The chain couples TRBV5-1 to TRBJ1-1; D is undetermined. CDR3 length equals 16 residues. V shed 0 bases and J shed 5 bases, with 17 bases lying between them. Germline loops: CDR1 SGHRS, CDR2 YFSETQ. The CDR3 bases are TGCGCCAGCAGCTTGGGGGCCTGGGCGGGTGGTACTGAAGCTTTCTTT. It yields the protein CASSLGAWAGGTEAFF.

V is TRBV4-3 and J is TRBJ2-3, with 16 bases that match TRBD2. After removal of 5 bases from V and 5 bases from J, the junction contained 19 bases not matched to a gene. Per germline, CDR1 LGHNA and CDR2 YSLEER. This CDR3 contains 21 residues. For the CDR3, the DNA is TGCGCCAGCAGCTACTACCCGGGACTAGCGGGGGGGCAGTCGAGCGTAGATACGCAGTATTTT. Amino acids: CASSYYPGLAGGQSSVDTQYF.

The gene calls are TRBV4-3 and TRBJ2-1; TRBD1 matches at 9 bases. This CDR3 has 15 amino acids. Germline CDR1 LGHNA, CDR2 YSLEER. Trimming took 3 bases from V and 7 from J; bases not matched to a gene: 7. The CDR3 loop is CASSQDRGLANEQFF. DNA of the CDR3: TGCGCCAGCAGCCAGGACAGGGGATTGGCAAATGAGCAGTTCTTC.

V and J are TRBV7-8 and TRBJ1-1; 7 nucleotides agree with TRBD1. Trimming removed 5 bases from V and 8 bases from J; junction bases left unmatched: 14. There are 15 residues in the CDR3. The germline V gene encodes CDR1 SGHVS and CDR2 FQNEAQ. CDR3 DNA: TGTGCCAGCAGCCGGGGCGGACAGGAGACTGTCGAAGCTTTCTTT. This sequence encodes CASSRGGQETVEAFF.

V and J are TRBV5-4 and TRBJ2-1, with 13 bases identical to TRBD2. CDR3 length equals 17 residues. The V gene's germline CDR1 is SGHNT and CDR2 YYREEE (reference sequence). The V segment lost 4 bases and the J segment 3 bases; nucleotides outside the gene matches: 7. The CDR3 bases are TGTGCCAGCAGCAAGAGACTAGCGGGGGGCAACTACAATGAGCAGTTCTTC. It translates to CASSKRLAGGNYNEQFF.

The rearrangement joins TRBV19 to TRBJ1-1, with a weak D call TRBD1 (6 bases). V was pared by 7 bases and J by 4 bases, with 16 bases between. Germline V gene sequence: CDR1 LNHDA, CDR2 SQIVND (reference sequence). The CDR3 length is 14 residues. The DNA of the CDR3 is TGTGCCAGTACCCACGGACAGAGGGGCACTGAAGCTTTCTTT. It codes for CASTHGQRGTEAFF.

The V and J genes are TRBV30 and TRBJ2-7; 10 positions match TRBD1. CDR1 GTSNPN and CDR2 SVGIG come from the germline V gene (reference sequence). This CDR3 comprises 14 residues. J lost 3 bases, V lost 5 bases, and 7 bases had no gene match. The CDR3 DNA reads TGTGCCTGGCTCCGGACAGGGGGTATCTACGAGCAGTACTTC. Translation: CAWLRTGGIYEQYF.

The CDR3 loop is CASSLADWGPTGELFF. The DNA for the CDR3 is TGCGCCAGCAGCTTGGCTGATTGGGGGCCAACCGGGGAGCTGTTTTTT. The chain joins TRBV5-1 to TRBJ2-2; possibly TRBD1 for D (6 bases). This CDR3 contains 16 residues. Germline loops: CDR1 SGHRS, CDR2 YFSETQ. V was clipped by 0 bases and J by 5 bases, with 14 bases between them.

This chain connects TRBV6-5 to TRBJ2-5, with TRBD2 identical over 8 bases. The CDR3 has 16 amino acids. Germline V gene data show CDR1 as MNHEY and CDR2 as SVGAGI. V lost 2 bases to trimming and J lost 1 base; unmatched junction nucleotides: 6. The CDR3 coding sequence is TGTGCCAGCAGTTACGGTACTAGCGGCCCCCAAGAGACCCAGTACTTC. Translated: CASSYGTSGPQETQYF.

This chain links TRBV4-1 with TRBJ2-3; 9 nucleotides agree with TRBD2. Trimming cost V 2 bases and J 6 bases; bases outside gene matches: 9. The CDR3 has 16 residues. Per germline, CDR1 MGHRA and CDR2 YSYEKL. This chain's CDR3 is CASSQSHSGGVDTQYF. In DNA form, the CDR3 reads TGCGCCAGCAGCCAAAGTCATAGCGGGGGAGTGGATACGCAGTATTTT.

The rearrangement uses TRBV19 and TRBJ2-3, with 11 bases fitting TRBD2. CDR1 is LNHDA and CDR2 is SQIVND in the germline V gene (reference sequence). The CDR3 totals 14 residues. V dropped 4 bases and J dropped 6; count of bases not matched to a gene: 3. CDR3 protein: CASSKGLAVDTQYF. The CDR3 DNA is TGTGCCAGTAGTAAGGGACTAGCGGTTGATACGCAGTATTTT. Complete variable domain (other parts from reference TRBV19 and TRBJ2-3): DGGITQSPKYLFRKEGQNVTLSCEQNLNHDAMYWYRQDPGQGLRLIYYSQIVNDFQKGDIAEGYSVSREKKESFPLTVTSAQKNPTAFYLCASSKGLAVDTQYFGPGTRLTVL.

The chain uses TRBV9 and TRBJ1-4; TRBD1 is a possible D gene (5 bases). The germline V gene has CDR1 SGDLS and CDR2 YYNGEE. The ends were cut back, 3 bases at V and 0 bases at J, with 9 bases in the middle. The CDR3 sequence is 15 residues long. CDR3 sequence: CASSASGSTNEKLFF. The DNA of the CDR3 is TGTGCCAGCAGCGCCTCAGGGTCAACTAATGAAAAACTGTTTTTT.

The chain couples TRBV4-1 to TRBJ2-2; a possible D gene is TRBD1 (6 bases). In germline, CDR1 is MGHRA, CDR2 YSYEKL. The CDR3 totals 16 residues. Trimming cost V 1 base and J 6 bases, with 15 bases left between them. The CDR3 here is CASSQGQARKAGELFF. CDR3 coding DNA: TGCGCCAGCAGCCAAGGACAGGCCCGCAAGGCCGGGGAGCTGTTTTTT.

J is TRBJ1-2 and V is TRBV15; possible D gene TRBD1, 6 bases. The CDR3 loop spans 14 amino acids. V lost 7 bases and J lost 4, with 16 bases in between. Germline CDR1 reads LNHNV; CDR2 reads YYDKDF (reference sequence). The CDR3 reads CATTSTGHPYGYTF. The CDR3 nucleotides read TGTGCCACCACCTCAACGGGACACCCCTATGGCTACACCTTC.

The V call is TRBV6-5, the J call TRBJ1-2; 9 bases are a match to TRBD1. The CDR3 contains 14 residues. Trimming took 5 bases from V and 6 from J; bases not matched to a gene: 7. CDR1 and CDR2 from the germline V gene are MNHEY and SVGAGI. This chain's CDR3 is CASSTGTGTDGYTF. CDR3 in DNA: TGTGCCAGCAGTACCGGGACAGGGACAGATGGCTACACCTTC.

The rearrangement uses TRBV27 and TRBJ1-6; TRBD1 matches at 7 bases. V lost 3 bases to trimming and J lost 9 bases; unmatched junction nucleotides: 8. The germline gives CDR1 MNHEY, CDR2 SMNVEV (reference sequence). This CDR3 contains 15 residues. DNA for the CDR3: TGTGCCAGCAGTTTGCCCAGGGGGATGGGTTCACCCCTCCACTTT. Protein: CASSLPRGMGSPLHF.

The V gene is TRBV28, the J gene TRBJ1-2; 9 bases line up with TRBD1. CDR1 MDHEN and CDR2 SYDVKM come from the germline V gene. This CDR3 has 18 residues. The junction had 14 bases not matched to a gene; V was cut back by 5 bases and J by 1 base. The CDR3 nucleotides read TGTGCCAGCAGTACCCCTGGGTACAGGGGGCTAGATAACTATGGCTACACCTTC. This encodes CASSTPGYRGLDNYGYTF.

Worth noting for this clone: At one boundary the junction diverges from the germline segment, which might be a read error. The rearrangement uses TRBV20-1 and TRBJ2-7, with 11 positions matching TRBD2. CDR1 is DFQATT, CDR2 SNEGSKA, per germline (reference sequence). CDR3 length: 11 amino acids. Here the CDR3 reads CSAAELAGGGF. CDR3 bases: TGCAGTGCTGCTGAGCTAGCGGGAGGCGGCTTC.

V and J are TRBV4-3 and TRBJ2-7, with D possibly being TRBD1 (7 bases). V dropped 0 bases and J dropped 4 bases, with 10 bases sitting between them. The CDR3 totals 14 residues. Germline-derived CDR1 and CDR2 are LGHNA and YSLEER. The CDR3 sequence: CASSQDQGGYEQYF. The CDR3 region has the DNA TGCGCCAGCAGCCAAGATCAGGGGGGATACGAGCAGTACTTC.

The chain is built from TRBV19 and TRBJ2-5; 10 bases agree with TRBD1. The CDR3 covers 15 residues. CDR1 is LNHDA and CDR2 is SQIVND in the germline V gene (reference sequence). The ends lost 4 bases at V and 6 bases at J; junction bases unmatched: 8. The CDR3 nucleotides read TGTGCCAGTAGTACGACCGGGACAGGGGACAAGACCCAGTACTTC. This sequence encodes CASSTTGTGDKTQYF.

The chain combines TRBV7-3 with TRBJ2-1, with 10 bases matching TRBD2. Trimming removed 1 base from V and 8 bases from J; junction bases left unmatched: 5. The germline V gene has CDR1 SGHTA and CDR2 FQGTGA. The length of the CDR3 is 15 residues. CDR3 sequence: CASSLSSGGAYEQFF. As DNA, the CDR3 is TGTGCCAGCAGCTTAAGCAGCGGGGGGGCGTATGAGCAGTTCTTC.

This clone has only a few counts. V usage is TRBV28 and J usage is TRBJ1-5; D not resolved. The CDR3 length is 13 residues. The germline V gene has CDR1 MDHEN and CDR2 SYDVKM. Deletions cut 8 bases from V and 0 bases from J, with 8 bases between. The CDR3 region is CASETGSNQPQHF. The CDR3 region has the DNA TGTGCCAGCGAGACTGGTAGCAATCAGCCCCAGCATTTT.

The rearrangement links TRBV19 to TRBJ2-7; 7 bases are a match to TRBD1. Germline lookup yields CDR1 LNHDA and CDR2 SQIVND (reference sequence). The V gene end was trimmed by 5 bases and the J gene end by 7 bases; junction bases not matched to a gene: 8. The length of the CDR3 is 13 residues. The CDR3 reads CASSVRQGREQYF. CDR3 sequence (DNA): TGTGCCAGTAGTGTCAGACAGGGTCGGGAGCAGTACTTC.

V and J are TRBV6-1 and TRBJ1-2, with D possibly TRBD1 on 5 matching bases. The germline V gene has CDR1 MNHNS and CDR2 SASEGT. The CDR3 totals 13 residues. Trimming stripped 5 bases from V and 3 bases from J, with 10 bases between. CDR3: CASSHDRDYGYTF. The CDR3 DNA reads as TGTGCCAGCAGTCATGACAGAGACTATGGCTACACCTTC.

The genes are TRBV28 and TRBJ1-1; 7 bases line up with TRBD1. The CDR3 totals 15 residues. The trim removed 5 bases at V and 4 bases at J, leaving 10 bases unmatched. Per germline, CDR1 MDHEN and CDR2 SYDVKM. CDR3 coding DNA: TGTGCCAGCAGTCTCAGGACAGGCTGGGGCACTGAAGCTTTCTTT. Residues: CASSLRTGWGTEAFF.